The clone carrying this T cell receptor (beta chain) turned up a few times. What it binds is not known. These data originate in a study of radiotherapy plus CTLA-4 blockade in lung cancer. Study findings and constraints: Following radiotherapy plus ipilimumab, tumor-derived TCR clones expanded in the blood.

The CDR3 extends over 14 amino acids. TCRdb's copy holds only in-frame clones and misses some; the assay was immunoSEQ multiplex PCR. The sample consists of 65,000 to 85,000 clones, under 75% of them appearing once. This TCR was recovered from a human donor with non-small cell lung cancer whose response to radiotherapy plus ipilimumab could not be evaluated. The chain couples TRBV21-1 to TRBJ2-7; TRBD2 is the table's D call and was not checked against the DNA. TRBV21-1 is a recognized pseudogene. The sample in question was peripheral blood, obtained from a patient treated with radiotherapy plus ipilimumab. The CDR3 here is CASSNSGSYYEQYF. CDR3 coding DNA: TGTGCCAGCAGCAATAGCGGGAGTTACTACGAGCAGTACTTC.